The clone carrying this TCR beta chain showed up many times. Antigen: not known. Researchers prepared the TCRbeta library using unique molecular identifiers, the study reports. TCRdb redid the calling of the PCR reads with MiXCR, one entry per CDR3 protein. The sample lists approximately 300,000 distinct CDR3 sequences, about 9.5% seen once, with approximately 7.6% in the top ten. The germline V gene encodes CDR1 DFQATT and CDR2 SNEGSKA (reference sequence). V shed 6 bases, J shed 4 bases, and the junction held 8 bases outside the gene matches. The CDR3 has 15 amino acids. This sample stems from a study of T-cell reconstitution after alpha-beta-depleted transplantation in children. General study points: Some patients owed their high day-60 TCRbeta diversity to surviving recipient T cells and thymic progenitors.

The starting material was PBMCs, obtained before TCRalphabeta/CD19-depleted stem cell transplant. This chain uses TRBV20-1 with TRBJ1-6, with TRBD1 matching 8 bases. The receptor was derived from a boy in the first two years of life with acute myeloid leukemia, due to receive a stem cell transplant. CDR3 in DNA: TGCAGTGCCCGTCGTCAGGGGGCATATAATTCACCCCTCCACTTT. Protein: CSARRQGAYNSPLHF.